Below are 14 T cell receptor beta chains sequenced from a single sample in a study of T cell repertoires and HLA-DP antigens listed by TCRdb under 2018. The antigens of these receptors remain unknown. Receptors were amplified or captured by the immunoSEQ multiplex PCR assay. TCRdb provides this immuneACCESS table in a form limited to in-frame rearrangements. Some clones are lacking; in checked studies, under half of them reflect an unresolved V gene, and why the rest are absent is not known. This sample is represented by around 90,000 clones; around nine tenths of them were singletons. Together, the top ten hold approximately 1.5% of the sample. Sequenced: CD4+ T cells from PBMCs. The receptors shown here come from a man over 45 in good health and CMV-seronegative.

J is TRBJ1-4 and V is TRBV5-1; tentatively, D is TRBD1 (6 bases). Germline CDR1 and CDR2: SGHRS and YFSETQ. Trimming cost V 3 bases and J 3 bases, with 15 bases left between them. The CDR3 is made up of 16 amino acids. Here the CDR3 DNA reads TGCGCCAGCAGCTACACAGGGTTTATGGCTAATGAAAAACTGTTTTTT. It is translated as CASSYTGFMANEKLFF.

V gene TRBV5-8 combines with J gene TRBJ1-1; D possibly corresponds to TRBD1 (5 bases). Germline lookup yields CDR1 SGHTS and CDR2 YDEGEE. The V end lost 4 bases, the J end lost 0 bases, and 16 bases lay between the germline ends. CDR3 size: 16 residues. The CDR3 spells CASSRPGTGVNTEAFF. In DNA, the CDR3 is TGTGCCAGCAGCCGTCCCGGGACGGGGGTGAACACTGAAGCTTTCTTT.

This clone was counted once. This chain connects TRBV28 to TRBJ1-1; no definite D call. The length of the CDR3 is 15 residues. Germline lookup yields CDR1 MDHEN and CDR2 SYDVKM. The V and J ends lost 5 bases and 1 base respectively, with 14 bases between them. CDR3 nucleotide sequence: TGTGCCAGCAGTGCCGCGCTTGGGCAGAACACTGAAGCTTTCTTT. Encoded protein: CASSAALGQNTEAFF.

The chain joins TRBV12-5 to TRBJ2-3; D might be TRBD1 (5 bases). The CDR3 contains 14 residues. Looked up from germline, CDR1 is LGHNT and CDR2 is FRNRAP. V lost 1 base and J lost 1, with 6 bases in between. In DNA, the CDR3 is TGTGCTAGTGGTTTGGGCAGGGGCACAGATACGCAGTATTTT. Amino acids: CASGLGRGTDTQYF.

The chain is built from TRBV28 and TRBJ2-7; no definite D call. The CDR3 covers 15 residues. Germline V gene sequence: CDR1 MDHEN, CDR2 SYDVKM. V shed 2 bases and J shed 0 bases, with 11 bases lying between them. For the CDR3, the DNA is TGTGCCAGCAGTTTACCCCGACGGGTCTCCTACGAGCAGTACTTC. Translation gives CASSLPRRVSYEQYF.

In nucleotides, the CDR3 is TGTGCCATCAGTGACCCGACGTCCCATCCCCACATATATTTT. Its protein is CAISDPTSHPHIYF. The chain uses TRBV10-3 and TRBJ1-3, with no clear D. V lost 3 bases, J lost 12 bases, and 18 bases lay in between. The germline V gene has CDR1 ENHRY and CDR2 SYGVKD. The CDR3 totals 14 residues.

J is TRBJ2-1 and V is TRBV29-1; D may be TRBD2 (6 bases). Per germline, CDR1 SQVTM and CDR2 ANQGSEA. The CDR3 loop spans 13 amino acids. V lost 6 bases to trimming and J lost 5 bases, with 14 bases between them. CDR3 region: CSVVPWGDNEQFF. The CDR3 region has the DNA TGCAGCGTGGTCCCTTGGGGGGACAATGAGCAGTTCTTC.

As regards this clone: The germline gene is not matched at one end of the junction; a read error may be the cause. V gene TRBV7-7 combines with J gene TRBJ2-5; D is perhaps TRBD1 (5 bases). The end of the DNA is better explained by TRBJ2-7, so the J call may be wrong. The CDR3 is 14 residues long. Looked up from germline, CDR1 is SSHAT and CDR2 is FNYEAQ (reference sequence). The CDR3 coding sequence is TGTGCTAGCAGCTTCCGCCGCGACAGCTACGAGCAGTACTTC. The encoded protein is CASSFRRDSYEQYF.

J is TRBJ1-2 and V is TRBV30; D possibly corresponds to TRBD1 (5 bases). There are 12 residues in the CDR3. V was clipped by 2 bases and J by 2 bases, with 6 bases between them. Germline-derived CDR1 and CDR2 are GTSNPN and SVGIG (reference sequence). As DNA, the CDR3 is TGTGCCTGGAGTCAGGGAAACTATGGCTACACCTTC. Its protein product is CAWSQGNYGYTF. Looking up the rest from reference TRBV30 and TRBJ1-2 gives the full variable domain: SQTIHQWPATLVQPVGSPLSLECTVEGTSNPNLYWYRQAAGRGLQLLFYSVGIGQISSEVPQNLSASRPQDRQFILSSKKLLLSDSGFYLCAWSQGNYGYTFGSGTRLTVV.

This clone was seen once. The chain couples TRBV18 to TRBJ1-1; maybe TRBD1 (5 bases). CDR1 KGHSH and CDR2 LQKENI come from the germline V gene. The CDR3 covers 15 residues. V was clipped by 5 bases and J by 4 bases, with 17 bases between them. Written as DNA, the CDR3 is TGTGCCAGCTCAACCGGGACGGGAGGGCCCACTGAAGCTTTCTTT. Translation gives CASSTGTGGPTEAFF.

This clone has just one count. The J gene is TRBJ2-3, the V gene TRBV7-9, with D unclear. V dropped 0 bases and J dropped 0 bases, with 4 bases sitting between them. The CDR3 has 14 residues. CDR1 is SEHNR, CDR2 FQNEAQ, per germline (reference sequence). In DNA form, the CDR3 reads TGTGCCAGCAGCTTAGCACAGAGCACAGATACGCAGTATTTT. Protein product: CASSLAQSTDTQYF.

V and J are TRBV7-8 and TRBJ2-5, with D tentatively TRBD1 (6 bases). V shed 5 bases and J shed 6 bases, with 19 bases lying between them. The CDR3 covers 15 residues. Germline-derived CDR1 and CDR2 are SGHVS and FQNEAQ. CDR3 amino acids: CASSRTGTSEKTQYF. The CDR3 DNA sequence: TGTGCCAGCAGCCGCACCGGGACAAGTGAAAAGACCCAGTACTTC.

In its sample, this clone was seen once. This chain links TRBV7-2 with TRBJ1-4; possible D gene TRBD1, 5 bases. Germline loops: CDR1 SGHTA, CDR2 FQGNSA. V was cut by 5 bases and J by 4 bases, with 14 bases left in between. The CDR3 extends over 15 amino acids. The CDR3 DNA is TGTGCCAGCAGCCCCCAGAGGGGTCTTAATGAAAAACTGTTTTTT. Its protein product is CASSPQRGLNEKLFF. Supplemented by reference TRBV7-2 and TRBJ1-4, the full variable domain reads GAGVSQSPSNKVTEKGKDVELRCDPISGHTALYWYRQSLGQGLEFLIYFQGNSAPDKSGLPSDRFSAERTGGSVSTLTIQRTQQEDSAVYLCASSPQRGLNEKLFFGSGTQLSVL.

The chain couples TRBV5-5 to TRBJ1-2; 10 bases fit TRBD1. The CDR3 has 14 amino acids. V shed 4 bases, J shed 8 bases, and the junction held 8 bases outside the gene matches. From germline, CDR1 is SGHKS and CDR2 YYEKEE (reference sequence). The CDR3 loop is CASSGVTGGEGYTF. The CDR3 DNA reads TGTGCCAGCAGCGGGGTGACAGGGGGCGAGGGCTACACCTTC.